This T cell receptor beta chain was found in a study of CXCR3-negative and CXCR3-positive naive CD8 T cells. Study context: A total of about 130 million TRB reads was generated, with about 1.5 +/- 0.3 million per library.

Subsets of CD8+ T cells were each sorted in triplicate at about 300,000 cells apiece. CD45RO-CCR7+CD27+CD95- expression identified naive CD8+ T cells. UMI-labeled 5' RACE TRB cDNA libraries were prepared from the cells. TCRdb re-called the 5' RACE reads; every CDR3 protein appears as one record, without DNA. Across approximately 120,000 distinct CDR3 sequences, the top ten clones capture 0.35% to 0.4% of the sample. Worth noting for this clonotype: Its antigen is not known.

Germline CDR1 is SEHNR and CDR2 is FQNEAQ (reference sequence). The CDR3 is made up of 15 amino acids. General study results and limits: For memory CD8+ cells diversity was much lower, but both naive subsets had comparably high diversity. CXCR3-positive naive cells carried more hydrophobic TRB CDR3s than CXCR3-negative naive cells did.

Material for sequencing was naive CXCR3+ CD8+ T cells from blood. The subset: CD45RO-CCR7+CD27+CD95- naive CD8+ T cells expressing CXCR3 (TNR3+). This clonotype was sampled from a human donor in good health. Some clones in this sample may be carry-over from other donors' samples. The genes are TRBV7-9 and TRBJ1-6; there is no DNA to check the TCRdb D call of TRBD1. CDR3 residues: CASSLVVGQKSPLHF.